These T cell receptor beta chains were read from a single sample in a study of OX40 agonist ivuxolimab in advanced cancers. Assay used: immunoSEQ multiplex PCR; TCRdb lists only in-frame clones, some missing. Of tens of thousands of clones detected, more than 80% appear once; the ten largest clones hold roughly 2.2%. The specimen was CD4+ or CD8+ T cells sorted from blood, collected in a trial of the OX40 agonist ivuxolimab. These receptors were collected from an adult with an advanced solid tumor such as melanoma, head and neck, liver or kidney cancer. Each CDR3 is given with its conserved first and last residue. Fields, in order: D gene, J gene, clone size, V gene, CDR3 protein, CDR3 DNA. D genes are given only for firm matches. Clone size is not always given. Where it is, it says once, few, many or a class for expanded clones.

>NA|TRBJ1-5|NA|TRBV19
CASSHPLGQGNQPQHF
TGTGCCAGTAGTCATCCTTTAGGGCAGGGCAATCAGCCCCAGCATTTT
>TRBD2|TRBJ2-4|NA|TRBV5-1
CASNYSGSGGLAKNIQYF
TGCGCCAGCAACTATTCGGGTAGCGGGGGACTAGCCAAAAACATTCAGTACTTC
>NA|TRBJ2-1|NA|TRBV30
CAWSGSRGSYNEQFF
TGTGCCTGGAGTGGAAGCAGAGGCTCCTACAATGAGCAGTTCTTC
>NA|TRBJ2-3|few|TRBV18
CASSPPGRDTQYF
TGTGCCAGCTCACCACCGGGAAGGGATACGCAGTATTTT
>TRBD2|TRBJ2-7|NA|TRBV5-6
CASSRLAGVYEQYF
TGTGCCAGCAGCAGACTAGCGGGAGTCTACGAGCAGTACTTC
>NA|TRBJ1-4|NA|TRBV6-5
CASSDRINEKLFF
TGTGCCAGCAGTGACAGAATTAATGAAAAACTGTTTTTT
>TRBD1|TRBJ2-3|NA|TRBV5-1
CASSPGQATDTQYF
TGCGCCAGCAGCCCCGGACAGGCAACAGATACGCAGTATTTT
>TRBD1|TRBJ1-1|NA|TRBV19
CASSKERQGEAFF
TGTGCCAGTAGTAAGGAGAGACAGGGTGAAGCTTTCTTT
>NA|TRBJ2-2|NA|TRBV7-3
CASSVFQGSGELFF
TGTGCCAGCAGCGTCTTCCAGGGGTCCGGGGAGCTGTTTTTT
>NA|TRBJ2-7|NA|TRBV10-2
CATRHLSYEQYF
TGCGCCACACGACACCTCTCCTACGAGCAGTACTTC
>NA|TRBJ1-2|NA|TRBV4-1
CASSQDWFYGYTF
TGCGCCAGCAGCCAAGATTGGTTCTATGGCTACACCTTC
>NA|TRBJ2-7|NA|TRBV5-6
CASSLTRTAHEQYF
TGTGCCAGCAGCCTGACTAGGACAGCCCACGAGCAGTACTTC
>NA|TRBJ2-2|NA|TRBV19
CASRGDTQPNTGELFF
TGTGCCAGTAGGGGGGACACCCAACCGAACACCGGGGAGCTGTTTTTT
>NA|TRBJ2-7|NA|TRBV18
CASSPRRDSSYEQYF
TGTGCCAGCTCACCACGACGGGATTCATCCTACGAGCAGTACTTC
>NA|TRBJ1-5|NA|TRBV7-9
CASSSGDSNQPQHF
TGTGCCAGCAGCTCCGGGGACAGCAATCAGCCCCAGCATTTT
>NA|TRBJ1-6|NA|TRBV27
CASSSRLIFSPLHF
TGTGCCAGCAGTTCTAGACTGATCTTTTCACCCCTCCACTTT
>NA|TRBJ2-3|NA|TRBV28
CASSFVDWPAGTDTQYF
TGTGCCAGCAGTTTCGTAGATTGGCCGGCTGGTACAGATACGCAGTATTTT
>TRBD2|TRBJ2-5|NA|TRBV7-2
CASSPTGTSGGAKTQYF
TGTGCCAGCAGCCCGACCGGGACTAGCGGGGGGGCGAAGACCCAGTACTTC
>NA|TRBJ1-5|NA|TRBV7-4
CASSLKDRHSNQPQHF
TGTGCCAGCAGCTTAAAGGACAGACATAGCAATCAGCCCCAGCATTTT
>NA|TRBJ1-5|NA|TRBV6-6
CASSYNSNQPQHF
TGTGCCAGCAGTTACAATAGCAATCAGCCCCAGCATTTT
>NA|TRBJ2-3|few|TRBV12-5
CASGGPRADTQYF
TGTGCTAGTGGCGGACCCAGAGCAGATACGCAGTATTTT
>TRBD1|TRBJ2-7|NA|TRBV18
CASSTSGQGAGEQYF
TGTGCCAGCTCAACCTCTGGACAGGGGGCTGGCGAGCAGTACTTC